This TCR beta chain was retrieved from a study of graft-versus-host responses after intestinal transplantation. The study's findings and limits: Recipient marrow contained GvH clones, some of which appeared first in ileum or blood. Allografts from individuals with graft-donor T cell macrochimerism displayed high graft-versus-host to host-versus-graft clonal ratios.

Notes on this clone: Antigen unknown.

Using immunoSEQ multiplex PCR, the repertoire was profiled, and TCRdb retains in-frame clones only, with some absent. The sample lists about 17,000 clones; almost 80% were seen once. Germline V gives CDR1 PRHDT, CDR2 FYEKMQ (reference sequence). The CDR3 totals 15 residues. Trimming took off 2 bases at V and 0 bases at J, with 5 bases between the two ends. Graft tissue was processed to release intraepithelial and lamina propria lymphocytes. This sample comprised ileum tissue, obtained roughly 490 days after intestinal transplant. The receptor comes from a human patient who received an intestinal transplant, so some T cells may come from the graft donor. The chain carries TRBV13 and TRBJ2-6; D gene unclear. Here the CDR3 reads CASSLPPSGANVLTF. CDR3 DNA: TGTGCCAGCAGCTTACCCCCCTCTGGGGCCAACGTCCTGACTTTC.